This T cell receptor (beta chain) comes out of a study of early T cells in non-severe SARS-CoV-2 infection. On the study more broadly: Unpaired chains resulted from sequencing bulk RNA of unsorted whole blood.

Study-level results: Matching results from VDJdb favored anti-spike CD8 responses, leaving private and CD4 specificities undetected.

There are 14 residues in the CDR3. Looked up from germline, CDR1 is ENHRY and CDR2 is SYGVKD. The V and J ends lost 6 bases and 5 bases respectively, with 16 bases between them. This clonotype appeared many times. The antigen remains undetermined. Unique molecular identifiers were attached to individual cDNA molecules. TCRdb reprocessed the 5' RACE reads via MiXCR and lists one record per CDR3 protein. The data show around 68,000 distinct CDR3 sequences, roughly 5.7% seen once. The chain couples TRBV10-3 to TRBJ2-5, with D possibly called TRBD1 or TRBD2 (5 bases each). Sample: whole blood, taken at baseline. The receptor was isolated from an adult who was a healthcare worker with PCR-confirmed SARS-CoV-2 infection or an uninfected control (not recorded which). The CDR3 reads CAISWDVRWETQYF. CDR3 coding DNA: TGTGCCATCAGCTGGGACGTAAGGTGGGAGACCCAGTACTTC.